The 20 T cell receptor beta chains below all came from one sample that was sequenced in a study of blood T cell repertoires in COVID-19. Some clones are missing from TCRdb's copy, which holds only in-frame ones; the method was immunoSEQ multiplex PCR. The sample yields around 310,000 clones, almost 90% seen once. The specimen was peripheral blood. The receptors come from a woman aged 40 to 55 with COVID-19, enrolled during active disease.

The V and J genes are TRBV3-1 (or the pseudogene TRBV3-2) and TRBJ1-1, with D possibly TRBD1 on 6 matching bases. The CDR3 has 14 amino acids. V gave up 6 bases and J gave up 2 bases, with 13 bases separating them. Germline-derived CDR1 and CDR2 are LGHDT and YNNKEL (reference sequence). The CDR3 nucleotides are TGTGCCAGCAGATATGGGGGCATAAACACTGAAGCTTTCTTT. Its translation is CASRYGGINTEAFF.

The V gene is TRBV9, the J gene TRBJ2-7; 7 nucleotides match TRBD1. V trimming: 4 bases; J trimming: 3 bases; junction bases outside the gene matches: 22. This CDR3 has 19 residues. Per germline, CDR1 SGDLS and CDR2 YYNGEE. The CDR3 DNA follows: TGTGCCAGCAGCCCCCGGGACAGTGAGTCTTGGCTTGATGGCTACGAGCAGTACTTC. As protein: CASSPRDSESWLDGYEQYF.

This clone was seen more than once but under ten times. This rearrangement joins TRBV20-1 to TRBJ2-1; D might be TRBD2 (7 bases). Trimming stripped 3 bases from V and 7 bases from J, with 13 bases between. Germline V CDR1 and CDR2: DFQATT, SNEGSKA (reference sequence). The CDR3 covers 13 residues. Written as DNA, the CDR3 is TGCAGTGCTAGTGGGGGGGGGCCGAATGAGCAGTTCTTC. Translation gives CSASGGGPNEQFF.

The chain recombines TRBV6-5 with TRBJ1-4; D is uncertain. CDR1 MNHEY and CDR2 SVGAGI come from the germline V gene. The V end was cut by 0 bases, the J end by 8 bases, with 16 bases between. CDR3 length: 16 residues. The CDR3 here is CASSYSFSKGGEKLFF. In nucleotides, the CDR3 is TGTGCCAGCAGTTACTCATTTAGCAAGGGCGGGGAAAAACTGTTTTTT.

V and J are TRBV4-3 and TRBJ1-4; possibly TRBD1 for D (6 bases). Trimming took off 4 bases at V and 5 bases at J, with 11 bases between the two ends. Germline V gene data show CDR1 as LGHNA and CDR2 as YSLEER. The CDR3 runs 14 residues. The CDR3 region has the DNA TGCGCCAGCAGCCCCGACAGGAGAAATGAAAAACTGTTTTTT. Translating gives CASSPDRRNEKLFF.

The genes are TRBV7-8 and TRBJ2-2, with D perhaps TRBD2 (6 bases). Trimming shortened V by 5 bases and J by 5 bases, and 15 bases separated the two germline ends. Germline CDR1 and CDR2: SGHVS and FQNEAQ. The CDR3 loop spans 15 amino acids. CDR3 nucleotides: TGTGCCAGCAGCCGACAGACTAGGGGAACCGGGGAGCTGTTTTTT. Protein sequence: CASSRQTRGTGELFF.

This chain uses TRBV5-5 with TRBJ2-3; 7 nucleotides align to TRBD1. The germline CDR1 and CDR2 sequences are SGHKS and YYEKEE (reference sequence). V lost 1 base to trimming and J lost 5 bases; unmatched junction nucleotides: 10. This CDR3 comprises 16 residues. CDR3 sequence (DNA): TGTGCCAGCAGCTTGATTGGACAGGTCTTAATAGATACGCAGTATTTT. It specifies CASSLIGQVLIDTQYF.

The CDR3 loop is CAWSPLGGDQPQHF. CDR3 nucleotide sequence: TGTGCCTGGAGTCCCCTGGGGGGTGATCAGCCCCAGCATTTT. The V gene is TRBV30, the J gene TRBJ1-5; possibly TRBD1 for D (5 bases). From germline, CDR1 is GTSNPN and CDR2 SVGIG (reference sequence). The CDR3 is 14 residues long. The V gene lost 2 bases and the J gene lost 5 bases, with 13 bases spanning the gap.

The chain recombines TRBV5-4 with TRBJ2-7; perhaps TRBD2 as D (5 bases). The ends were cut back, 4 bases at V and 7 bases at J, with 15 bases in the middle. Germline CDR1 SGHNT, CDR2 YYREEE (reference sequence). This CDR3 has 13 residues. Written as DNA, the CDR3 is TGTGCCAGCAGCAGACCGGGAACAATGGAGCAGTACTTC. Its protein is CASSRPGTMEQYF.

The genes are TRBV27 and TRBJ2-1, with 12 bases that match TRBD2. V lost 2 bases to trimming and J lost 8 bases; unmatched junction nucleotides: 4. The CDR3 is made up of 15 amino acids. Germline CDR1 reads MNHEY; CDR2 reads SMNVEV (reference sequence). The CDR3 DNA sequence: TGTGCCAGCAGTTTAAGGCCTAGCGGGAGGGATGAGCAGTTCTTC. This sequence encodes CASSLRPSGRDEQFF.

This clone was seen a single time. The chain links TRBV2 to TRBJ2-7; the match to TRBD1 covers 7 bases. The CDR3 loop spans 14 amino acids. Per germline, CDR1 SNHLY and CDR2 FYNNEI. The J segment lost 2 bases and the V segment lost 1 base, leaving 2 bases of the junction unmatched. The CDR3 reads CASSEDRGPYEQYF. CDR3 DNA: TGTGCCAGCAGTGAAGACAGGGGCCCCTACGAGCAGTACTTC. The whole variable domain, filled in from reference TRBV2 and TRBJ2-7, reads EPEVTQTPSHQVTQMGQEVILRCVPISNHLYFYWYRQILGQKVEFLVSFYNNEISEKSEIFDDQFSVERPDGSNFTLKIRSTKLEDSAMYFCASSEDRGPYEQYFGPGTRLTVT.

In DNA, the CDR3 is TGTGCCAGCAGCTTGGGGGGGACAGGAGGCACAGATACGCAGTATTTT. Its translation: CASSLGGTGGTDTQYF. This chain uses TRBV7-3 with TRBJ2-3; a weak D match, TRBD1 (8 bases). This CDR3 comprises 16 residues. V lost 3 bases, J lost 1 base, and 14 bases lay in between. In germline, CDR1 is SGHTA, CDR2 FQGTGA.

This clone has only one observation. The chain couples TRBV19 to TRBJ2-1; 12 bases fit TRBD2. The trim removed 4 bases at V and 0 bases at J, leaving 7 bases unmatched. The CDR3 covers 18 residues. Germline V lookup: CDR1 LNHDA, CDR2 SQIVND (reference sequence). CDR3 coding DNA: TGTGCCAGTAGTAAACTAGCGGGAGGTGTAAGCTCCTACAATGAGCAGTTCTTC. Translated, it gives CASSKLAGGVSSYNEQFF.

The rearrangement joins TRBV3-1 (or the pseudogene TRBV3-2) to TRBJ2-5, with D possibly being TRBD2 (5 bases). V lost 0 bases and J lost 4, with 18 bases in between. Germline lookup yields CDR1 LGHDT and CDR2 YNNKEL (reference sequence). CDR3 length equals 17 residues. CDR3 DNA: TGTGCCAGCAGCCAAGATCTAGGTGTCGGCCGGGGAGAGACCCAGTACTTC. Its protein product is CASSQDLGVGRGETQYF.

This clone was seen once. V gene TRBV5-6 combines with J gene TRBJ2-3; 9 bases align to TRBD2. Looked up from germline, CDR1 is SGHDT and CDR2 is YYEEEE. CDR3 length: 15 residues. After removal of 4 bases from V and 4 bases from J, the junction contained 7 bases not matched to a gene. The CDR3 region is CASSRSGSSSDTQYF. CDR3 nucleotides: TGTGCCAGCAGCCGTAGCGGGAGCAGCTCAGATACGCAGTATTTT.

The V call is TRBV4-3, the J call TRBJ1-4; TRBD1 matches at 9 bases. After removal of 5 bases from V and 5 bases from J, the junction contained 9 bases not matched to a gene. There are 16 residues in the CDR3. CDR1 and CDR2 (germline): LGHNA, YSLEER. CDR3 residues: CASSSGAGTGNEKLFF. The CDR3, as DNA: TGCGCCAGCAGCTCAGGGGCCGGGACAGGGAATGAAAAACTGTTTTTT.

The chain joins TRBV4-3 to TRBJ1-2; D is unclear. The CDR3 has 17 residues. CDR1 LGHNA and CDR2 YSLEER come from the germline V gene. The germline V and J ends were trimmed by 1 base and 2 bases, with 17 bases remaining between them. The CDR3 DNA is TGCGCCAGCAGCCAAGCTCTCGCGGAGGGAGCGAACTATGGCTACACCTTC. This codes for CASSQALAEGANYGYTF.

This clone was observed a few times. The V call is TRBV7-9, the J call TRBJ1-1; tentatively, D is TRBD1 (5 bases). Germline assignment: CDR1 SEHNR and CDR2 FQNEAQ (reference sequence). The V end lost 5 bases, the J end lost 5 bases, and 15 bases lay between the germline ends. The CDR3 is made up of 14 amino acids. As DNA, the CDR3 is TGTGCCAGCAGCCTGGCGGAGGGGTATACTGAAGCTTTCTTT. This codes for CASSLAEGYTEAFF.

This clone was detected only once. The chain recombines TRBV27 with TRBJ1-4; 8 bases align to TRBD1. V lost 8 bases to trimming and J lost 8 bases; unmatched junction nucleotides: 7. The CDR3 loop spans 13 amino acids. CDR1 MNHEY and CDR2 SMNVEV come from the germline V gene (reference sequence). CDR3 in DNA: TGTGCCAGCCCCGACAGGGGAGTAGAAAAACTGTTTTTT. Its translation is CASPDRGVEKLFF.

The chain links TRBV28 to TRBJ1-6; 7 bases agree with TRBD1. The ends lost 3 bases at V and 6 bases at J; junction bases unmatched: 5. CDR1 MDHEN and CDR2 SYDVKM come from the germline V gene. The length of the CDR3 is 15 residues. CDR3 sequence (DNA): TGTGCCAGCAGTTTGATGGACAGGCTTAATTCACCCCTCCACTTT. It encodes CASSLMDRLNSPLHF.